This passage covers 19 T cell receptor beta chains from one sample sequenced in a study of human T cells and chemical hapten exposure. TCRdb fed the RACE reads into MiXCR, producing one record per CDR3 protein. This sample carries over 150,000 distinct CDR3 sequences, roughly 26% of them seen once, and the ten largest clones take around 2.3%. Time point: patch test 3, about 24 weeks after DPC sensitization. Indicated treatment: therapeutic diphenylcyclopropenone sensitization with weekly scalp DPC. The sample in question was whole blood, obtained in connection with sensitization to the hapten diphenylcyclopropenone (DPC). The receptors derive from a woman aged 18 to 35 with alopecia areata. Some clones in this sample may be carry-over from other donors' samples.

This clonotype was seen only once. The DNA of the CDR3 is TGTGCCAGCAGTTACGGTGGGACGGTTAATGAAAAACTGTTTTTT. Its translation is CASSYGGTVNEKLFF. This chain uses TRBV6-5 with TRBJ1-4; D possibly corresponds to TRBD1 (5 bases). This CDR3 is 15 amino acids long. Germline CDR1 is MNHEY and CDR2 is SVGAGI. Trimming cost V 2 bases and J 4 bases, with 11 bases left between them.

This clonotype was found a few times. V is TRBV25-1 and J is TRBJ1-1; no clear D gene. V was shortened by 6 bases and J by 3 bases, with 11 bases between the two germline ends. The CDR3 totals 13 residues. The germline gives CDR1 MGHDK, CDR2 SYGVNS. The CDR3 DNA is TGTGCCAGCAGCCCGGTAATGTACACTGAAGCTTTCTTT. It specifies CASSPVMYTEAFF.

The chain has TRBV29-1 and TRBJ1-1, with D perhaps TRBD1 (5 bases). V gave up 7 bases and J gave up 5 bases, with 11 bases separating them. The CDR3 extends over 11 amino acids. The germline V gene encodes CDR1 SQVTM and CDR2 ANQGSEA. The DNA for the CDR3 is TGCAGCGCTAAAGGGGTGACTGAAGCTTTCTTT. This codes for CSAKGVTEAFF.

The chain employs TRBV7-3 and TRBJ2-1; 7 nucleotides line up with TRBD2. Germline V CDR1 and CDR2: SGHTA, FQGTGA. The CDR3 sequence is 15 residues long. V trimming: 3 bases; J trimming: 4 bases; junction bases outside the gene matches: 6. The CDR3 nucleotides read TGTGCCAGCAGCTTTTACGGGGGGATGTACAATGAGCAGTTCTTC. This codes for CASSFYGGMYNEQFF. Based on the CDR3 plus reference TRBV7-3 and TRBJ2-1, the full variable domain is GAGVSQTPSNKVTEKGKYVELRCDPISGHTALYWYRQSLGQGPEFLIYFQGTGAADDSGLPNDRFFAVRPEGSVSTLKIQRTERGDSAVYLCASSFYGGMYNEQFFGPGTRLTVL.

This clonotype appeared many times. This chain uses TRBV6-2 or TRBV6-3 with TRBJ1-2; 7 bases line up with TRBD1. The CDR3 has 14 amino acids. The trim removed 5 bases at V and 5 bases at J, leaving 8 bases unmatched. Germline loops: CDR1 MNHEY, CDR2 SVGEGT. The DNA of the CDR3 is TGTGCCAGCAGTACCACCGGGACAGCTTATGGCTACACCTTC. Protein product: CASSTTGTAYGYTF.

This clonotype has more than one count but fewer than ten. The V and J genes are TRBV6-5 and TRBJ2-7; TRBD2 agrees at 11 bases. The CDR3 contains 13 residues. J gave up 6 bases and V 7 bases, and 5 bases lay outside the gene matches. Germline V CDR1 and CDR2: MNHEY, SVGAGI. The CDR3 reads CASKTSGIGEQYF. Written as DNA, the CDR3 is TGTGCCAGCAAGACTAGCGGGATAGGCGAGCAGTACTTC.

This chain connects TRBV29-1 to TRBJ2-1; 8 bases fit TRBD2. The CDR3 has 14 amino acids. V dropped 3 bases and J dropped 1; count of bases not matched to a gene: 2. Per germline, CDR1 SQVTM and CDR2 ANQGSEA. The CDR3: CSVEAGGSYNEQFF. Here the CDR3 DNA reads TGCAGCGTTGAGGCGGGAGGTTCCTACAATGAGCAGTTCTTC.

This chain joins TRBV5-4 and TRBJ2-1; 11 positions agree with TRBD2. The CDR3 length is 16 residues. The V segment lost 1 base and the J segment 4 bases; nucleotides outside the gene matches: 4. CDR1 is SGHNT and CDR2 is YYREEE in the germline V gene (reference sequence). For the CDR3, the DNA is TGTGCCAGCAGCTTGCTCGCTAGCGGGGGGTACAATGAGCAGTTCTTC. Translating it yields CASSLLASGGYNEQFF.

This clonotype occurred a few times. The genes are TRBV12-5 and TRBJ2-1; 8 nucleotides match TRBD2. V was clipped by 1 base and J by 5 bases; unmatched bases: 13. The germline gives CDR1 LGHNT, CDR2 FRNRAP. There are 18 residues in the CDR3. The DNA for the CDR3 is TGTGCTAGTGGTTTGGCTCCCTCCGAGCGGGGGATCCACAATGAGCAGTTCTTC. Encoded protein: CASGLAPSERGIHNEQFF.

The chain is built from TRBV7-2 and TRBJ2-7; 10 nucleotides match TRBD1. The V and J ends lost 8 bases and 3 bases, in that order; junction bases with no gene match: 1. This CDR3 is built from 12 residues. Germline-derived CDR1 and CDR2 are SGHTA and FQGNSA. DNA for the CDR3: TGTGCCAGCGGGACAGGGGTCTACGAGCAGTACTTC. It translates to CASGTGVYEQYF. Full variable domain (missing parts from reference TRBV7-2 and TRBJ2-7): GAGVSQSPSNKVTEKGKDVELRCDPISGHTALYWYRQSLGQGLEFLIYFQGNSAPDKSGLPSDRFSAERTGGSVSTLTIQRTQQEDSAVYLCASGTGVYEQYFGPGTRLTVT.

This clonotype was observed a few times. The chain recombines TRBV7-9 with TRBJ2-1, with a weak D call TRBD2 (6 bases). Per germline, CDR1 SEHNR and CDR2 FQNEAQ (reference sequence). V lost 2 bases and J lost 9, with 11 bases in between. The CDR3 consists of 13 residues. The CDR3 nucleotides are TGTGCCAGCAGCTTATTACTAGCTGTTGAGCAGTTCTTC. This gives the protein CASSLLLAVEQFF.

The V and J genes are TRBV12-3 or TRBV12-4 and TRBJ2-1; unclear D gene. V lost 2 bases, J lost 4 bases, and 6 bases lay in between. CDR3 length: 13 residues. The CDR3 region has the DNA TGTGCCAGCAGTTTAAAGCGTTACAATGAGCAGTTCTTC. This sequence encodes CASSLKRYNEQFF.

The CDR3 nucleotides are TGTGCCAGCAGCTCTATAGCGGGCTGGTCCGGAGAGACCCAGTACTTC. This codes for CASSSIAGWSGETQYF. The V and J genes are TRBV7-2 and TRBJ2-5, with 7 bases aligning to TRBD2. The V gene end was trimmed by 4 bases and the J gene end by 4 bases; junction bases not matched to a gene: 12. The CDR3 runs to 16 residues. CDR1 SGHTA and CDR2 FQGNSA come from the germline V gene.

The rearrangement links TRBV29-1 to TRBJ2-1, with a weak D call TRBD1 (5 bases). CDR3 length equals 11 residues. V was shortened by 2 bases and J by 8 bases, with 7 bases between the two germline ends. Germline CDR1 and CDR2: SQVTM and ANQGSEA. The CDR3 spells CSVELGDEQFF. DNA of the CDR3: TGCAGCGTTGAACTAGGGGATGAGCAGTTCTTC.

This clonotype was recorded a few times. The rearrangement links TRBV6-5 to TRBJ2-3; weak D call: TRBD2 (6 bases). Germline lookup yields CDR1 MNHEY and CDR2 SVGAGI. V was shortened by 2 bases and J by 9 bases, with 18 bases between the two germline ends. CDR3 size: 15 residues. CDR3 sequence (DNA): TGTGCCAGCAGTTACGCTGGGGGGTCATGGCGGACGCAGTATTTT. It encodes CASSYAGGSWRTQYF.

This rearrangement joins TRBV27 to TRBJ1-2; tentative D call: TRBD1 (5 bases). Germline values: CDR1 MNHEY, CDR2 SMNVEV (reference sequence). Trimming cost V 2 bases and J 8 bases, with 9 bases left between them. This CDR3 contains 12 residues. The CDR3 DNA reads TGTGCCAGCAGTTTAGGGGGTATCGGCTACACCTTC. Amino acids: CASSLGGIGYTF.

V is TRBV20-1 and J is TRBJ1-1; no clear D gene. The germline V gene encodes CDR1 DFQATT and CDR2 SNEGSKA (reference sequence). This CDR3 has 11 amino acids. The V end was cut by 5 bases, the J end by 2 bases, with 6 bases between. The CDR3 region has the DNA TGCAGTGCTCAGGTTAACACTGAAGCTTTCTTT. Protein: CSAQVNTEAFF.

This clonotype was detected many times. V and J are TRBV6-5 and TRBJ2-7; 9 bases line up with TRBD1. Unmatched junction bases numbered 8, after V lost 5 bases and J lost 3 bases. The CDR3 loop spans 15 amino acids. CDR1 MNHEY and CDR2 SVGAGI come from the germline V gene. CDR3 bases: TGTGCCAGCAGTGCCGGGACAGGGTCTAGCTACGAGCAGTACTTC. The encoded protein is CASSAGTGSSYEQYF.

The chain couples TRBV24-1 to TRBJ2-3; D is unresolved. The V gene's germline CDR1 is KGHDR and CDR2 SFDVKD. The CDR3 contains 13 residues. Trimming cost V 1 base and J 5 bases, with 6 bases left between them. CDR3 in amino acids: CATSDLTGDTQYF. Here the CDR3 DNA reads TGTGCCACCAGTGATTTAACTGGAGATACGCAGTATTTT.